This T cell receptor (beta chain) originates from a study of cytomegalovirus exposure and HLA in healthy donors. This clone was found a few times. Its matching antigen is unknown. General study points: Common viral pathogens were later found to be apparently linked to several of the most significant clusters. Donors were assumed by presence/absence analyses to have roughly uniform sequencing depth. TCR sequences were mostly rare, though some public TCRs occurred in many donors. Researchers reported that a few CMV-associated chains were confirmed in vitro as CMV antigen-specific.

Vbeta (60) and Jbeta (13) primers were used in the PCR. Produced via immunoSEQ multiplex PCR; TCRdb's table is partial and in-frame only. The table shows roughly 170,000 clones, with 77% occurring only once. This receptor was obtained from a woman aged 30 to 39 in good health and CMV-seropositive. Sequenced sample: PBMCs.

CDR3: CASSRGSQGESYEQYF. CDR3 nucleotides: TGTGCCAGCAGCCGCGGGTCCCAGGGGGAATCCTACGAGCAGTACTTC. The chain joins TRBV6-6 to TRBJ2-7, with 7 bases fitting TRBD1. After removal of 6 bases from V and 1 base from J, the junction contained 12 bases not matched to a gene. This CDR3 spans 16 amino acids. Germline V CDR1 and CDR2: MNHNY, SVGAGI (reference sequence).